This T cell receptor (beta chain) appears in the sequencing data of a study of blood T cell repertoires in COVID-19. At the level of the study: Sources were T cells, B-cell-depleted T cells, or PBMCs; the material itself was cDNA or gDNA.

Assay: immunoSEQ multiplex PCR; the TCRdb copy retains only in-frame clones and omits some. The sample has approximately 110,000 clones; 84% are singletons. This clone was seen only a few times. The germline gives CDR1 LNHDA, CDR2 SQIVND (reference sequence). The CDR3 has 14 amino acids. The V gene end was trimmed by 4 bases and the J gene end by 7 bases; junction bases not matched to a gene: 8. This TCR derives from a woman between 45 and 60 years old with acute or convalescent COVID-19. The specimen was peripheral blood. The rearrangement joins TRBV19 to TRBJ1-2, with 8 bases that match TRBD1. The CDR3 DNA reads TGTGCCAGTAGTACAAACAGGGGGAGCGGTGGCTACACCTTC. This encodes CASSTNRGSGGYTF.